This T cell receptor beta chain was captured in a study of blood T cell repertoires in COVID-19. Study-level information: The cDNA or gDNA used as material had been derived from T cells, B-cell-depleted T cells, or PBMCs.

In the original workflow: Quantification of nucleated cells was approximated via reference gene primer amplification. Clones were read by immunoSEQ multiplex PCR, and TCRdb kept only the in-frame ones, dropping some. The D gene and trimming were derived from the DNA, and the V and J assignments and clone size from that table. The sample yields a few hundred thousand clones, 88% seen once. Germline CDR1 KGHDR, CDR2 SFDVKD. CDR3 length: 22 amino acids. Unmatched junction bases numbered 21, after V lost 3 bases and J lost 4 bases. Participant ages covered about 18 to 90 years across around 25 US areas. Assignments of participants to cohorts depended upon their own reported clinical history.

Sequencing was performed on PBMCs or T cells enriched from blood (not recorded which). The sequence was collected from a woman between 50 and 59 years old who had recovered from COVID-19. The chain combines TRBV24-1 with TRBJ2-3; 13 positions agree with TRBD2. This chain's CDR3 is CATSDRKTPGLAGMAGADTQYF. The CDR3 nucleotides are TGTGCCACCAGTGATCGGAAGACACCGGGACTAGCGGGAATGGCGGGAGCAGATACGCAGTATTTT.